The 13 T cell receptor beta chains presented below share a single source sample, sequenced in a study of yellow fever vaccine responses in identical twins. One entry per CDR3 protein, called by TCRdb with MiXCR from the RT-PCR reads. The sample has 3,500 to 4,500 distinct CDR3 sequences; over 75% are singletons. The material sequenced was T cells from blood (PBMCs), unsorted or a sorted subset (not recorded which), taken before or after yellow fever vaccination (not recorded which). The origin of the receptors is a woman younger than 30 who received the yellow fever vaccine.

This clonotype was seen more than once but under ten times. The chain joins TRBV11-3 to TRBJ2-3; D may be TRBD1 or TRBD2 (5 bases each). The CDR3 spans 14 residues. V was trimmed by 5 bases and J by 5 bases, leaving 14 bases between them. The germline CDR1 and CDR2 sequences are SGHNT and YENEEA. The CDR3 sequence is CASSPRGRQDTQYF. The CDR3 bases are TGTGCCAGCAGCCCACGGGGCAGACAAGATACGCAGTATTTT. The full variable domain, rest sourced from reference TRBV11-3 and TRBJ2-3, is EAGVVQSPRYKIIEKKQPVAFWCNPISGHNTLYWYLQNLGQGPELLIRYENEEAVDDSQLPKDRFSAERLKGVDSTLKIQPAELGDSAVYLCASSPRGRQDTQYFGPGTRLTVL.

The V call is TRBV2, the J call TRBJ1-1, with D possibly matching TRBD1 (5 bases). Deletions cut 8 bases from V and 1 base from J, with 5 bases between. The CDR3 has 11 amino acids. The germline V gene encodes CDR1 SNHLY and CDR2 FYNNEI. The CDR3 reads CASDRNTEAFF. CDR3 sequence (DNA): TGTGCCAGCGACAGGAACACTGAAGCTTTCTTT.

In DNA, the CDR3 is TGTGCCAGCAGTTTCTACCGCCTCGGAGAGCAGTACTTC. Its translation is CASSFYRLGEQYF. The chain employs TRBV28 and TRBJ2-7; D is ambiguous. V was shortened by 3 bases and J by 7 bases, with 13 bases between the two germline ends. The V gene's germline CDR1 is MDHEN and CDR2 SYDVKM. The CDR3 is made up of 13 amino acids.

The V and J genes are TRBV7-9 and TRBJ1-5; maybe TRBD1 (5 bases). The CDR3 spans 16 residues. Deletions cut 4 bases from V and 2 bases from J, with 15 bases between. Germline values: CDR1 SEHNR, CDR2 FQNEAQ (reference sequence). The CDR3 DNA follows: TGTGCCAGCAGCTCCCCGGGGGGAGGAGGCAATCAGCCCCAGCATTTT. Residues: CASSSPGGGGNQPQHF.

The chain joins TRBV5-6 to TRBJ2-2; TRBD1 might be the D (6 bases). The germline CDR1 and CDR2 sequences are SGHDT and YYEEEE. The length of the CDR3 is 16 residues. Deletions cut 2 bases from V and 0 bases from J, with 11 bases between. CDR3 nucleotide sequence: TGTGCCAGCAGCTTAGTGAACAGGGCGAACACCGGGGAGCTGTTTTTT. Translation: CASSLVNRANTGELFF.

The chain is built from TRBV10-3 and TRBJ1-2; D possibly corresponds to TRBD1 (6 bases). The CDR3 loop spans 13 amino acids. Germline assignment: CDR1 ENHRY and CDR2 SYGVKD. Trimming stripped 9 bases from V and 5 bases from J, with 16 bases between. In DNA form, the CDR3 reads TGTGCCATTCTCGAGGGGGTAGGATATGGCTACACCTTC. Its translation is CAILEGVGYGYTF.

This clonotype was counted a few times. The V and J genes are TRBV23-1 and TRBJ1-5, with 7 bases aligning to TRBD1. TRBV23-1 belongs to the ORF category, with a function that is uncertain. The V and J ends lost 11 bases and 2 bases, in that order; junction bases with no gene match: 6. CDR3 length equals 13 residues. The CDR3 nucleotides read TGCGCCGGTACAGGGGAGGGCAATCAGCCCCAGCATTTT. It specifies CAGTGEGNQPQHF.

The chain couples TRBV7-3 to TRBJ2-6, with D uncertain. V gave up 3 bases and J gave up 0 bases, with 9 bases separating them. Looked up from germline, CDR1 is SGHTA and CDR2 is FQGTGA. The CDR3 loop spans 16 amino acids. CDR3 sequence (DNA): TGTGCCAGCAGCTTGGGCAGGTCCTCTGGGGCCAACGTCCTGACTTTC. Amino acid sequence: CASSLGRSSGANVLTF.

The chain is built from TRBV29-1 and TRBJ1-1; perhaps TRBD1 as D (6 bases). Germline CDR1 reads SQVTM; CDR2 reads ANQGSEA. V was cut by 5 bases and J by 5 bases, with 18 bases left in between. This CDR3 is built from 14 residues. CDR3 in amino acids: CSVSRGTRNTEAFF. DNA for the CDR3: TGCAGCGTTTCCCGGGGGACAAGGAATACTGAAGCTTTCTTT. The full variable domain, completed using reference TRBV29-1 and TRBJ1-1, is SAVISQKPSRDICQRGTSLTIQCQVDSQVTMMFWYRQQPGQSLTLIATANQGSEATYESGFVIDKFPISRPNLTFSTLTVSNMSPEDSSIYLCSVSRGTRNTEAFFGQGTRLTVV.

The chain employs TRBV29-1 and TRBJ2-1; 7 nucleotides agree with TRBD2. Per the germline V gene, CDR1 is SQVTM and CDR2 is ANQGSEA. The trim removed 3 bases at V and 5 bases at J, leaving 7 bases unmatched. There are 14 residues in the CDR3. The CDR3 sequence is CSVDPAGIHNEQFF. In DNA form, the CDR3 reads TGCAGCGTTGATCCAGCGGGGATCCACAATGAGCAGTTCTTC.

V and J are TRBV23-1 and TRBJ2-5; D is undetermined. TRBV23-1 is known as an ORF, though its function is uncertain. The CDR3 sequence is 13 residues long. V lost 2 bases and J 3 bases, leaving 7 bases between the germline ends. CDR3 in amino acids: CASSQGRKETQYF. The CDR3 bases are TGCGCCAGCAGTCAAGGCAGGAAAGAGACCCAGTACTTC.

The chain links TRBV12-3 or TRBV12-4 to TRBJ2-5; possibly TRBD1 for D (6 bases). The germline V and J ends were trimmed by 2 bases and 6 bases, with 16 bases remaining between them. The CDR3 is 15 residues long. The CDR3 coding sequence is TGTGCCAGCAGTTTATCGGGTTCAGGGGCAAAGACCCAGTACTTC. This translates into CASSLSGSGAKTQYF.

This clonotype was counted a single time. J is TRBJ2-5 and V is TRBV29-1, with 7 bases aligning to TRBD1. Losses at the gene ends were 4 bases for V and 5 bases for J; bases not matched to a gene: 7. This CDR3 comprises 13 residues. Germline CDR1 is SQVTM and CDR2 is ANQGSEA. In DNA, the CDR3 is TGCAGCGTTGCGGGACAGACTATGGAGACCCAGTACTTC. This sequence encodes CSVAGQTMETQYF.